The 5 T cell receptor beta chains below all came from one sample that was sequenced in a study of blood T cell repertoires in COVID-19. TCRdb's table, derived via immunoSEQ multiplex PCR, lists solely in-frame clones and lacks some. The sample yields some 400,000 clones, 80% to 90% seen once. Sample: PBMCs or T cells enriched from blood (not recorded which). Receptors originate from a man aged 25 to 40 who had recovered from COVID-19.

The chain is built from TRBV5-1 and TRBJ2-3, with D possibly being TRBD2 (5 bases). The CDR3 is 15 residues long. The germline gives CDR1 SGHRS, CDR2 YFSETQ. Trimming pared 5 bases from V and 3 bases from J, leaving 16 bases between. The CDR3 spells CASRYQLEGTDTQYF. CDR3 in DNA: TGCGCCAGCAGATACCAACTAGAGGGTACAGATACGCAGTATTTT. Full variable domain (missing parts from reference TRBV5-1 and TRBJ2-3): KAGVTQTPRYLIKTRGQQVTLSCSPISGHRSVSWYQQTPGQGLQFLFEYFSETQRNKGNFPGRFSGRQFSNSRSEMNVSTLELGDSALYLCASRYQLEGTDTQYFGPGTRLTVL.

The genes are TRBV28 and TRBJ2-7; the D gene is possibly TRBD1 (6 bases). CDR1 MDHEN and CDR2 SYDVKM come from the germline V gene. The CDR3 is made up of 15 amino acids. V lost 3 bases, J lost 1 base, and 13 bases lay in between. The chain's CDR3 is CASSFRGQGSYEQYF. DNA for the CDR3: TGTGCCAGCAGTTTTCGAGGGCAGGGGTCCTACGAGCAGTACTTC.

The CDR3 DNA follows: TGCGCCAGCAGCTTCCTTGCCGGGGGGACCTCGACCACTGAAGCTTTCTTT. Translated: CASSFLAGGTSTTEAFF. The rearrangement uses TRBV5-1 and TRBJ1-1; tentative D call: TRBD1 (5 bases). Germline-derived CDR1 and CDR2 are SGHRS and YFSETQ. V was cut by 2 bases and J by 4 bases, with 21 bases left in between. CDR3 length equals 17 residues.

The chain combines TRBV20-1 with TRBJ1-6, with D perhaps matching TRBD1 (5 bases). Germline assignment: CDR1 DFQATT and CDR2 SNEGSKA (reference sequence). Trimming took 3 bases from V and 0 from J, leaving 9 bases between them. The CDR3 covers 15 residues. The CDR3: CSASGGGSYNSPLHF. Here the CDR3 DNA reads TGCAGTGCTAGTGGGGGGGGCTCCTATAATTCACCCCTCCACTTT.

This clone was counted a few times. The chain recombines TRBV28 with TRBJ1-1, with 8 bases matching TRBD1. The J segment lost 1 base and the V segment lost 6 bases, leaving 4 bases of the junction unmatched. The CDR3 is 14 residues long. Looked up from germline, CDR1 is MDHEN and CDR2 is SYDVKM. The CDR3, as DNA: TGTGCCAGCAGCCGACAGGGGAGGAACACTGAAGCTTTCTTT. Translating it yields CASSRQGRNTEAFF. Filled out from reference TRBV28 and TRBJ1-1, the complete variable domain reads DVKVTQSSRYLVKRTGEKVFLECVQDMDHENMFWYRQDPGLGLRLIYFSYDVKMKEKGDIPEGYSVSREKKERFSLILESASTNQTSMYLCASSRQGRNTEAFFGQGTRLTVV.